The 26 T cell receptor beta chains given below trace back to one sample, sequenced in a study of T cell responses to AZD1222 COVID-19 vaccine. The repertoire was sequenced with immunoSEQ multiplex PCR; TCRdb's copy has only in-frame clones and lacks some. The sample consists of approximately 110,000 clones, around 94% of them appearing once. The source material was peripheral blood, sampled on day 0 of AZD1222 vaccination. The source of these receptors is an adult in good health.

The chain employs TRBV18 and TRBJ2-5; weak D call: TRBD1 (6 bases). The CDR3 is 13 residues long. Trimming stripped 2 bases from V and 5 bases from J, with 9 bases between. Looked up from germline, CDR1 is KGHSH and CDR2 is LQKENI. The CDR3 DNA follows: TGTGCCAGCTCACCAGGGGGCGGTGAGACCCAGTACTTC. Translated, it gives CASSPGGGETQYF.

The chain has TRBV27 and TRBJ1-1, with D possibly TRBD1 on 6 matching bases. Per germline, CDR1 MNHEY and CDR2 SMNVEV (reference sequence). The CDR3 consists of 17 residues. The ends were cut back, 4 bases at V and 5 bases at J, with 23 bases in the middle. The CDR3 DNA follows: TGTGCCAGCAGTTCCATACGGGGGGCCGGGGTCGGAACTGAAGCTTTCTTT. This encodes CASSSIRGAGVGTEAFF.

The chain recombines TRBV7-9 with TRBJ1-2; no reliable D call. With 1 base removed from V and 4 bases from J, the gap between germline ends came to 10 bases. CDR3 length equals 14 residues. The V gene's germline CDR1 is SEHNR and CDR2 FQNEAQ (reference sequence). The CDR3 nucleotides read TGTGCCAGCAGCTTAGGGAAACCTTTCTATGGCTACACCTTC. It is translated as CASSLGKPFYGYTF.

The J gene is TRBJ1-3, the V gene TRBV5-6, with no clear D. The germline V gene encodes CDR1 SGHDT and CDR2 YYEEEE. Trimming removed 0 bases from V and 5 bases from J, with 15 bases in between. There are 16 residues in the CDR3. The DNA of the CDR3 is TGTGCCAGCAGCTTGGCGCCCCGGGGTAGCAGAAACACCATATATTTT. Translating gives CASSLAPRGSRNTIYF.

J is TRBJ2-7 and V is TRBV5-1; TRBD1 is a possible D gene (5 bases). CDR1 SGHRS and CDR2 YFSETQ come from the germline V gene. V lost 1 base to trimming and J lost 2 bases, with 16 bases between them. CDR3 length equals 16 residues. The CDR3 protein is CASSLLGQASTYEQYF. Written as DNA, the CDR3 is TGCGCCAGCAGCTTGTTGGGGCAGGCCTCGACCTACGAGCAGTACTTC.

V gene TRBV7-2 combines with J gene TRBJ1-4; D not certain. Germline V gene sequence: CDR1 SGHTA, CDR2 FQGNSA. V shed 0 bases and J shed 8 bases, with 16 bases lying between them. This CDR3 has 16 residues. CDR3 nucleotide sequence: TGTGCCAGCAGCTTAGCCCCCACGAGGGCCCAAGAAAAACTGTTTTTT. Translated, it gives CASSLAPTRAQEKLFF.

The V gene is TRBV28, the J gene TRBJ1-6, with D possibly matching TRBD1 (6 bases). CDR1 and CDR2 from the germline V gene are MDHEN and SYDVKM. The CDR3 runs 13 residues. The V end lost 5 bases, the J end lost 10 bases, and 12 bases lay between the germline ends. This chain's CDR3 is CASSDRSGSPLHF. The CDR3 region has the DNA TGTGCCAGCAGTGACAGGTCCGGGTCACCCCTCCACTTT.

The DNA of the CDR3 is TGTGCCAGCAGCTTAGGTGGAGGGCGGTCGGAAAAACTGTTTTTT. Amino acid sequence: CASSLGGGRSEKLFF. This sequence joins TRBV11-2 and TRBJ1-4; D is undetermined. The V gene lost 1 base and the J gene lost 8 bases, with 14 bases spanning the gap. CDR1 and CDR2 (germline): SGHAT, FQNNGV. This CDR3 contains 15 residues.

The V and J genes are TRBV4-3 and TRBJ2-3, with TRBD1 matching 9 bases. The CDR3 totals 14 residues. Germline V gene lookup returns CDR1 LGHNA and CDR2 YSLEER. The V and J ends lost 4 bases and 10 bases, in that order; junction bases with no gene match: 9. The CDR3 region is CASSPARTGVSQYF. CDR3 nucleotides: TGCGCCAGCAGCCCCGCCCGGACAGGGGTTTCGCAGTATTTT.

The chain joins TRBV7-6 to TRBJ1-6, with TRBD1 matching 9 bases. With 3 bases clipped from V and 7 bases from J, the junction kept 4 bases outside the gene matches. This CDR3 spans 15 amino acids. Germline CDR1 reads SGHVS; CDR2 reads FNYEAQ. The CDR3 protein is CASSFGTGHNSPLHF. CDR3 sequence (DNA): TGTGCCAGCAGCTTCGGGACAGGGCACAATTCACCCCTCCACTTT. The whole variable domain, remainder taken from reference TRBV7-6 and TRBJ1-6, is GAGVSQSPRYKVTKRGQDVALRCDPISGHVSLYWYRQALGQGPEFLTYFNYEAQQDKSGLPNDRFSAERPEGSISTLTIQRTEQRDSAMYRCASSFGTGHNSPLHFGNGTRLTVT.

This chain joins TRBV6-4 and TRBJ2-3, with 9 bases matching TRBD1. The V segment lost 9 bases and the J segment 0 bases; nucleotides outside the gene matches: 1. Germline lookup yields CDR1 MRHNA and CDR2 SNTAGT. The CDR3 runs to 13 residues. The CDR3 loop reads CASGTGSTDTQYF. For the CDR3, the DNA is TGTGCCAGTGGGACAGGGAGCACAGATACGCAGTATTTT.

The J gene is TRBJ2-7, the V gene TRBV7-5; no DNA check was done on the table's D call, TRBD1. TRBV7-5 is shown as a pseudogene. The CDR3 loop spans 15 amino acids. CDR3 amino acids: CARSSVGGRSREQYF. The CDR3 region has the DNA TGTGCCAGAAGCTCCGTAGGGGGCCGATCTCGGGAGCAGTACTTC.

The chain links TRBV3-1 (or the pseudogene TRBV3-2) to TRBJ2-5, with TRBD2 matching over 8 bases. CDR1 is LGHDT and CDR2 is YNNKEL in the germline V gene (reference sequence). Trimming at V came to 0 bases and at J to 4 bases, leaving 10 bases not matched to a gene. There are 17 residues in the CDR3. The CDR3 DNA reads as TGTGCCAGCAGCCAAGATCCGGGCGGGAGGCTGGGAGAGACCCAGTACTTC. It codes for CASSQDPGGRLGETQYF.

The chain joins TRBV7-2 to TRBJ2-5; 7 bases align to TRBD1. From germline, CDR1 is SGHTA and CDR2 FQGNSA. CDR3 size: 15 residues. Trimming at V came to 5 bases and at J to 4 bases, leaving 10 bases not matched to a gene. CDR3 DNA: TGTGCCAGCAGCGGCAGGGGGTATTGGGGAGAGACCCAGTACTTC. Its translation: CASSGRGYWGETQYF.

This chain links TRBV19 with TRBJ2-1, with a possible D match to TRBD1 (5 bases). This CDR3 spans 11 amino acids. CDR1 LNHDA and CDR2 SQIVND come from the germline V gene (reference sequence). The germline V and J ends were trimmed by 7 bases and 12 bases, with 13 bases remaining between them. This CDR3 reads CASIHETVQFF. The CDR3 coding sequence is TGTGCCAGTATACACGAGACAGTGCAGTTCTTC.

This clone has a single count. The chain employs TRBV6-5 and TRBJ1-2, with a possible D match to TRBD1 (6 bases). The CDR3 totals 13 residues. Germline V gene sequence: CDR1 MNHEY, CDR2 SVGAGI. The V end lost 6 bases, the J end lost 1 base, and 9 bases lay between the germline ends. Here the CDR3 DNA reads TGTGCCAGCAGGGACAGCCTTAACTATGGCTACACCTTC. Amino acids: CASRDSLNYGYTF.

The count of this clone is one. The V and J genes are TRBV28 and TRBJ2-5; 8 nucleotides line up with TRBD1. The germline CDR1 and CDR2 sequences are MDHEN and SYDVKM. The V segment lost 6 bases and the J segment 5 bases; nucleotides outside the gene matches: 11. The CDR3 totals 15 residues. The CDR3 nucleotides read TGTGCCAGCAGCCTCCTCGACAGGGGAGAGGAGACCCAGTACTTC. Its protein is CASSLLDRGEETQYF.

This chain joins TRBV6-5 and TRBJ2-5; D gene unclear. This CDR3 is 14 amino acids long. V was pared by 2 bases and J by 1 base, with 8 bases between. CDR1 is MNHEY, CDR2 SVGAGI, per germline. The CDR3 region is CASSYRATQETQYF. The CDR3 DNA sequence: TGTGCCAGCAGTTACAGGGCCACCCAAGAGACCCAGTACTTC.

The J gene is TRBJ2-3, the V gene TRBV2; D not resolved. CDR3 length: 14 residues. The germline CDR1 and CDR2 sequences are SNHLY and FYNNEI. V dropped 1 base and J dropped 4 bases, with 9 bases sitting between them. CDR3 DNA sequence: TGTGCCAGCAGTGAAGGGCCTCGGGCAGATACGCAGTATTTT. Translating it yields CASSEGPRADTQYF.

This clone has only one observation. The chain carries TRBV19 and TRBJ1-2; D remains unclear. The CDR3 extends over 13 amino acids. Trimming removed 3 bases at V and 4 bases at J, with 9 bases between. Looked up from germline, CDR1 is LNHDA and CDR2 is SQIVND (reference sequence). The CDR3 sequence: CASSIADSYGYTF. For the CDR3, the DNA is TGTGCCAGTAGTATCGCAGATAGCTATGGCTACACCTTC.

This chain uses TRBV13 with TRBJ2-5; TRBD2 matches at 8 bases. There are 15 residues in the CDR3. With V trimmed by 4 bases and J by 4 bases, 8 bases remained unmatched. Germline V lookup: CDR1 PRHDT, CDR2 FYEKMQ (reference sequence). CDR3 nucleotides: TGTGCCAGCAGCTCGTACAGCGGGGGCGGAGAGACCCAGTACTTC. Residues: CASSSYSGGGETQYF.

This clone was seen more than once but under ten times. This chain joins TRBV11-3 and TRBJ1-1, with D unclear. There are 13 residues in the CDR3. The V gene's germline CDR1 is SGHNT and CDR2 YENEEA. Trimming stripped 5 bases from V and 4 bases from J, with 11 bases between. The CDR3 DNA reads TGTGCCAGCAGCCTAGTGGGAGTCACTGAAGCTTTCTTT. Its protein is CASSLVGVTEAFF.

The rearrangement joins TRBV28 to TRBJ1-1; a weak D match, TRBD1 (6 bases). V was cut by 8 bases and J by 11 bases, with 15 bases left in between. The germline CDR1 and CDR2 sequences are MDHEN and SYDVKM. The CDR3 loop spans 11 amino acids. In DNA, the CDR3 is TGTGCCAGCTCAGGGGACGTGAGCGCTTTCTTT. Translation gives CASSGDVSAFF.

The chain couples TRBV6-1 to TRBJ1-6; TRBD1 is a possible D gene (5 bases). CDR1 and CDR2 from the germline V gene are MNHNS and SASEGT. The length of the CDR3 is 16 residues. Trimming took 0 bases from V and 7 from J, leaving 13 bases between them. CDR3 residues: CASSEAVQGVNSPLHF. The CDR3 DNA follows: TGTGCCAGCAGTGAAGCTGTTCAGGGAGTGAATTCACCCCTCCACTTT.

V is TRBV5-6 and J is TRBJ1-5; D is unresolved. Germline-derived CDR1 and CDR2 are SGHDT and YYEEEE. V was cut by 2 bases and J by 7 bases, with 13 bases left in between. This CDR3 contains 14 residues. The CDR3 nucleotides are TGTGCCAGCAGCTTATCCATAACCGACCAGCCCCAGCATTTT. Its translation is CASSLSITDQPQHF.

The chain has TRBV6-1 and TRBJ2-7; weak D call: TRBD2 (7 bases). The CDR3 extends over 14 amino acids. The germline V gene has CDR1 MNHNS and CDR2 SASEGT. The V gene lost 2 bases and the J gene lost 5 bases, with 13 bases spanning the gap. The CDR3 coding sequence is TGTGCCAGCAGTGAATACGGGGGGCGCGACGAGCAGTACTTC. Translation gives CASSEYGGRDEQYF.